A single sample gave rise to the 28 T cell receptor beta chains below, sequenced in a study of OX40 agonist ivuxolimab in advanced cancers. Clones were sequenced by immunoSEQ multiplex PCR, and TCRdb holds only the in-frame ones, with some missing. The data hold some 33,000 clones, with roughly 71% observed a single time. Specimen: CD4+ or CD8+ T cells sorted from blood, collected in a trial of the OX40 agonist ivuxolimab. The source is an adult with an advanced solid tumor such as melanoma, head and neck, liver or kidney cancer.

This sequence joins TRBV5-6 and TRBJ2-1; TRBD2 matches 10 bases. This CDR3 is 16 amino acids long. With V trimmed by 1 base and J by 1 base, 2 bases remained unmatched. Germline V CDR1 and CDR2: SGHDT, YYEEEE. The CDR3 loop is CASSLLAGGSYNEQFF. The DNA for the CDR3 is TGTGCCAGCAGCTTGTTAGCGGGGGGATCCTACAATGAGCAGTTCTTC.

This rearrangement joins TRBV19 to TRBJ1-1, with a possible D match to TRBD1 (5 bases). This CDR3 is built from 15 residues. V was shortened by 7 bases and J by 1 base, with 16 bases between the two germline ends. The V gene's germline CDR1 is LNHDA and CDR2 SQIVND (reference sequence). The CDR3 DNA reads as TGTGCCAGTACCGACCCGGGACGAGCGAACACTGAAGCTTTCTTT. Encoded protein: CASTDPGRANTEAFF.

The rearrangement uses TRBV10-3 and TRBJ2-5; no clear D gene. The germline V gene has CDR1 ENHRY and CDR2 SYGVKD. V was shortened by 3 bases and J by 1 base, with 3 bases between the two germline ends. CDR3 length equals 12 residues. The CDR3 protein is CAISEPQETQYF. The DNA of the CDR3 is TGTGCCATCAGTGAACCCCAAGAGACCCAGTACTTC.

Notes on this clone: Distinct nucleotide sequences in the sample also encode this CDR3. This chain uses TRBV4-1 with TRBJ2-5; D is unresolved. The ends were cut back, 0 bases at V and 2 bases at J, with 7 bases in the middle. Germline loops: CDR1 MGHRA, CDR2 YSYEKL. The length of the CDR3 is 14 residues. CDR3 amino acids: CASSQDPLQETQYF. Written as DNA, the CDR3 is TGCGCCAGCAGCCAAGATCCTTTACAAGAGACCCAGTACTTC.

This clone is judged medium-sized. The chain couples TRBV5-1 to TRBJ1-1; D remains unclear. Trimming removed 4 bases at V and 0 bases at J, with 7 bases between. The CDR3 totals 13 residues. Germline V CDR1 and CDR2: SGHRS, YFSETQ. The CDR3 nucleotides read TGCGCCAGCAGCGTGGGGATGAACACTGAAGCTTTCTTT. Translating gives CASSVGMNTEAFF. Looking up the rest from reference TRBV5-1 and TRBJ1-1 gives the full variable domain: KAGVTQTPRYLIKTRGQQVTLSCSPISGHRSVSWYQQTPGQGLQFLFEYFSETQRNKGNFPGRFSGRQFSNSRSEMNVSTLELGDSALYLCASSVGMNTEAFFGQGTRLTVV.

This chain uses TRBV10-3 with TRBJ2-1, with 12 positions matching TRBD2. The V and J ends lost 0 bases and 8 bases, in that order; junction bases with no gene match: 8. The CDR3 runs to 17 residues. Germline CDR1 reads ENHRY; CDR2 reads SYGVKD. CDR3 sequence reads: CAISESSSGGAQDEQFF. The CDR3 nucleotides are TGTGCCATCAGTGAGTCGTCTAGCGGGGGGGCTCAAGATGAGCAGTTCTTC.

The rearrangement uses TRBV6-1 and TRBJ2-5; D unclear. CDR1 and CDR2 from the germline V gene are MNHNS and SASEGT. This CDR3 has 14 amino acids. Trimming removed 2 bases at V and 4 bases at J, with 11 bases between. The CDR3 DNA reads TGTGCCAGCAGTGAATTAGGGTTCGGAGAGACCCAGTACTTC. Its protein product is CASSELGFGETQYF.

The chain employs TRBV2 and TRBJ2-7, with 9 bases matching TRBD1. Germline loops: CDR1 SNHLY, CDR2 FYNNEI. The CDR3 has 15 residues. V lost 5 bases and J lost 6; bases outside the gene matches: 11. The DNA of the CDR3 is TGTGCCAGCAGTACCGGGGGGACAGGGACTTCCGAGCAGTACGTC. It yields the protein CASSTGGTGTSEQYV.

J is TRBJ2-1 and V is TRBV7-9; 8 nucleotides line up with TRBD2. The V and J ends lost 5 bases and 3 bases, in that order; junction bases with no gene match: 6. The CDR3 contains 15 residues. In germline, CDR1 is SEHNR, CDR2 FQNEAQ (reference sequence). The CDR3 spells CASSTGLGNYNEQFF. The CDR3 DNA reads as TGTGCCAGCAGCACGGGACTAGGGAACTACAATGAGCAGTTCTTC.

V gene TRBV9 combines with J gene TRBJ2-3; the D gene is possibly TRBD2 (6 bases). This CDR3 spans 13 amino acids. From germline, CDR1 is SGDLS and CDR2 YYNGEE. V lost 3 bases, J lost 4 bases, and 9 bases lay in between. The CDR3 region has the DNA TGTGCCAGCAGCGAGGGACTTTCAGATACGCAGTATTTT. Encoded protein: CASSEGLSDTQYF.

V gene TRBV5-1 combines with J gene TRBJ2-7; 10 bases fit TRBD1. The V and J ends lost 6 bases and 10 bases, in that order; junction bases with no gene match: 13. The CDR3 sequence is 14 residues long. The germline V gene has CDR1 SGHRS and CDR2 YFSETQ. The CDR3 DNA follows: TGCGCCAGCACTTCCGACAGGGGGCTCCAGGAACAGTACTTC. This sequence encodes CASTSDRGLQEQYF.

The V call is TRBV29-1, the J call TRBJ1-2; 7 bases agree with TRBD1. Trimming at V came to 7 bases and at J to 6 bases, leaving 14 bases not matched to a gene. CDR1 is SQVTM, CDR2 ANQGSEA, per germline. The CDR3 sequence is 14 residues long. The CDR3 region is CSAGVGVRGNGYTF. The CDR3 DNA reads TGCAGCGCTGGAGTAGGTGTCAGGGGGAATGGCTACACCTTC. Filled out from reference TRBV29-1 and TRBJ1-2, the complete variable domain reads SAVISQKPSRDICQRGTSLTIQCQVDSQVTMMFWYRQQPGQSLTLIATANQGSEATYESGFVIDKFPISRPNLTFSTLTVSNMSPEDSSIYLCSAGVGVRGNGYTFGSGTRLTVV.

This clone has only a few counts. The chain carries TRBV29-1 and TRBJ2-1; 14 bases map to TRBD2. The CDR3 has 14 residues. Per the germline V gene, CDR1 is SQVTM and CDR2 is ANQGSEA. Trimming cost V 6 bases and J 8 bases; bases outside gene matches: 6. This CDR3 reads CSVRLAGGPYEQFF. In DNA, the CDR3 is TGCAGCGTACGACTAGCGGGGGGGCCCTATGAGCAGTTCTTC.

The V gene is TRBV6-5, the J gene TRBJ1-2; 9 bases line up with TRBD1. The germline gives CDR1 MNHEY, CDR2 SVGAGI. The CDR3 has 14 amino acids. Unmatched junction bases numbered 13, after V lost 10 bases and J lost 7 bases. CDR3 nucleotides: TGTGCCACCCTTATGACGCCGGGACAGGGTGGCTACACCTTC. Its translation is CATLMTPGQGGYTF.

This chain connects TRBV29-1 to TRBJ1-4; D not certain. V gave up 7 bases and J gave up 5 bases, with 5 bases separating them. Germline V gene lookup returns CDR1 SQVTM and CDR2 ANQGSEA. The CDR3 is 10 residues long. The DNA for the CDR3 is TGCAGCGCACAGAATGAAAAACTGTTTTTT. Residues: CSAQNEKLFF.

The chain recombines TRBV5-1 with TRBJ2-1, with 7 bases that match TRBD2. The CDR3 is 15 amino acids. The junction had 7 bases not matched to a gene; V was cut back by 7 bases and J by 0 bases. CDR1 is SGHRS, CDR2 YFSETQ, per germline. CDR3 sequence (DNA): TGCGCCAGCGGTAGCGGGCAAAGCTCCTACAATGAGCAGTTCTTC. Protein: CASGSGQSSYNEQFF.

The J gene is TRBJ1-1, the V gene TRBV2; D perhaps matches TRBD1 (6 bases). The V end was cut by 6 bases, the J end by 5 bases, with 10 bases between. CDR1 SNHLY and CDR2 FYNNEI come from the germline V gene. The length of the CDR3 is 12 residues. CDR3 nucleotide sequence: TGTGCCAGCAGGCAGGGGCTTACTGAAGCTTTCTTT. Translation: CASRQGLTEAFF.

The rearrangement uses TRBV19 and TRBJ2-7; a possible D gene is TRBD2 (6 bases). Trimming cost V 7 bases and J 0 bases, with 16 bases left between them. CDR1 is LNHDA and CDR2 is SQIVND in the germline V gene (reference sequence). The CDR3 is 15 amino acids. The CDR3 reads CASTNRRGSSYEQYF. The CDR3 DNA reads as TGTGCCAGTACAAATAGGCGGGGAAGCTCCTACGAGCAGTACTTC.

The chain joins TRBV6-6 to TRBJ2-4; TRBD1 or TRBD2 may be the D gene (6 bases each). The CDR3 is 16 amino acids. Trimming took off 2 bases at V and 2 bases at J, with 13 bases between the two ends. The V gene's germline CDR1 is MNHNY and CDR2 SVGAGI (reference sequence). The CDR3 bases are TGTGCCAGCAGTTACGAGTGGGGGGCAACCAAAAACATTCAGTACTTC. As protein: CASSYEWGATKNIQYF.

The V call is TRBV6-6, the J call TRBJ2-7, with 9 positions matching TRBD1. Trimming took 5 bases from V and 5 from J; bases not matched to a gene: 10. CDR1 is MNHNY, CDR2 SVGAGI, per germline (reference sequence). The CDR3 has 15 residues. CDR3 sequence reads: CASSPKGTGSNEQYF. Here the CDR3 DNA reads TGTGCCAGCAGTCCCAAGGGGACAGGGAGTAACGAGCAGTACTTC.

The genes are TRBV2 and TRBJ1-6; 7 bases match TRBD1. There are 13 residues in the CDR3. Per germline, CDR1 SNHLY and CDR2 FYNNEI. After removal of 8 bases from V and 7 bases from J, the junction contained 5 bases not matched to a gene. CDR3: CASGVTGNSPLHF. The CDR3 bases are TGTGCCAGCGGGGTGACAGGGAATTCACCCCTCCACTTT.

CDR3 sequence reads: CSVGSTDSLYGYTF. The CDR3 DNA follows: TGCAGCGTTGGATCTACGGACAGCCTCTATGGCTACACCTTC. The rearrangement uses TRBV29-1 and TRBJ1-2, with D tentatively TRBD1 (6 bases). The CDR3 is 14 residues long. Germline CDR1 SQVTM, CDR2 ANQGSEA. V lost 4 bases and J lost 4, with 16 bases in between.

The CDR3 loop is CAWSVVFSGVNQPQHF. DNA for the CDR3: TGTGCCTGGAGTGTAGTATTCTCAGGGGTGAATCAGCCCCAGCATTTT. V usage is TRBV30 and J usage is TRBJ1-5, with a weak D call TRBD1 (6 bases). Between the trimmed V and J ends, which lost 0 bases and 4 bases, there was a span of 16 bases. This CDR3 comprises 16 residues. From germline, CDR1 is GTSNPN and CDR2 SVGIG (reference sequence).

The chain combines TRBV5-6 with TRBJ1-6; D may be TRBD1 (5 bases). Trimming took off 1 base at V and 10 bases at J, with 12 bases between the two ends. Germline-derived CDR1 and CDR2 are SGHDT and YYEEEE. The CDR3 totals 14 residues. DNA of the CDR3: TGTGCCAGCAGCTTGTGGGGGGTGGGCTCACCCCTCCACTTT. Translated: CASSLWGVGSPLHF.

The rearrangement joins TRBV19 to TRBJ1-6; D remains unclear. V lost 3 bases and J lost 0, with 3 bases in between. Germline CDR1 is LNHDA and CDR2 is SQIVND (reference sequence). This CDR3 has 14 residues. CDR3 sequence (DNA): TGTGCCAGTAGTATCAACTCCTATAATTCACCCCTCCACTTT. Protein product: CASSINSYNSPLHF.

This chain joins TRBV6-1 and TRBJ2-3; tentative D call: TRBD2 (6 bases). V dropped 6 bases and J dropped 4 bases, with 11 bases sitting between them. In germline, CDR1 is MNHNS, CDR2 SASEGT. The CDR3 sequence is 13 residues long. As DNA, the CDR3 is TGTGCCAGCAGACTAGCTAGGTCAGATACGCAGTATTTT. It yields the protein CASRLARSDTQYF.

This chain uses TRBV25-1 with TRBJ1-5, with TRBD1 identical over 7 bases. V trimming: 3 bases; J trimming: 8 bases; junction bases outside the gene matches: 7. Germline values: CDR1 MGHDK, CDR2 SYGVNS. The CDR3 has 14 amino acids. The CDR3 sequence is CASSDSRGREPQHF. The CDR3 nucleotides are TGTGCCAGCAGTGATTCAAGGGGGCGAGAGCCCCAGCATTTT. Using reference TRBV25-1 and TRBJ1-5 for the parts outside the CDR3, the full variable domain is EADIYQTPRYLVIGTGKKITLECSQTMGHDKMYWYQQDPGMELHLIHYSYGVNSTEKGDLSSESTVSRIRTEHFPLTLESARPSHTSQYLCASSDSRGREPQHFGDGTRLSIL.

The chain uses TRBV9 and TRBJ2-3, with D possibly being TRBD1 or TRBD2 (7 bases each). Trimming took off 4 bases at V and 4 bases at J, with 16 bases between the two ends. The CDR3 has 15 residues. Germline CDR1 and CDR2: SGDLS and YYNGEE. In nucleotides, the CDR3 is TGTGCCAGCAGCCCCCAGGGGGGGGGTTCAGATACGCAGTATTTT. This codes for CASSPQGGGSDTQYF.